Included here is one TCR beta chain sequence, with context. Its antigen is not identified. These data originate in a study of response to subunit inactivated influenza vaccine. TCRdb reprocessed the RT-PCR reads with MiXCR, giving one entry per CDR3 protein. The sample shows a few hundred thousand distinct CDR3 sequences, approximately 21% of them seen only once. CDR1 is MNHEY, CDR2 SVGAGI, per germline. The CDR3 runs to 14 residues. V was trimmed by 2 bases and J by 5 bases, leaving 12 bases between them. General observations from the study: Each seasonal influenza vaccination recruits few new T cells, the authors suggested.

This chain joins TRBV6-5 and TRBJ1-1; D possibly corresponds to TRBD1 (6 bases). The sequence came from a man between 50 and 69 years old who received an inactivated influenza vaccine. The sample in question was PBMCs from blood, obtained around 22 months after vaccination. The chain's CDR3 is CASSYGARGTEAFF. CDR3 in DNA: TGTGCCAGCAGTTACGGGGCTAGGGGGACTGAAGCTTTCTTT.